Only a few counts were recorded for the clone carrying this TCR beta chain. Produced via immunoSEQ multiplex PCR; TCRdb's table is partial and in-frame only. This table has around 130,000 clones, about 80% appearing once. These data belong to a study of blood T cell repertoires in COVID-19. Trimming pared 1 base from V and 4 bases from J, leaving 18 bases between. CDR3 size: 17 residues. CDR1 and CDR2 from the germline V gene are SGHKS and YYEKEE (reference sequence). The sequence came from a man between 60 and 75 years old with active or convalescent COVID-19. The sample was peripheral blood. The chain employs TRBV5-5 and TRBJ2-1; the D gene is possibly TRBD2 (7 bases). The chain's CDR3 is CASSLRGARAEYNEQFF. The CDR3 DNA reads TGTGCCAGCAGCTTGCGGGGGGCTAGAGCGGAATACAATGAGCAGTTCTTC.